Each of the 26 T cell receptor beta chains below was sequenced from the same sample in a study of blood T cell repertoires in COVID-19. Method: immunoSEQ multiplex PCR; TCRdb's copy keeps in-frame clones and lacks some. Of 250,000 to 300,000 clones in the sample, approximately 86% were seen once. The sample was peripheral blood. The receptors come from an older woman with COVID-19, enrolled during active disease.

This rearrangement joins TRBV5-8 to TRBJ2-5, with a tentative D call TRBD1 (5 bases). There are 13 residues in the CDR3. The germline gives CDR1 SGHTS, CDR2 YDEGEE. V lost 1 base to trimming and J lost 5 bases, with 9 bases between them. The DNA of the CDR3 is TGTGCCAGCAGCTTGTCAGGGATGGAGACCCAGTACTTC. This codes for CASSLSGMETQYF.

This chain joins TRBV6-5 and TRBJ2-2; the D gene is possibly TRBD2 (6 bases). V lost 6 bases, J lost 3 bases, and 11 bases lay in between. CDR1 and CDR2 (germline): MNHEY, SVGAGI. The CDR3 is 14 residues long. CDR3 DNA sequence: TGTGCCAGCAGGGGCACGGGGGACACCGGGGAGCTGTTTTTT. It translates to CASRGTGDTGELFF.

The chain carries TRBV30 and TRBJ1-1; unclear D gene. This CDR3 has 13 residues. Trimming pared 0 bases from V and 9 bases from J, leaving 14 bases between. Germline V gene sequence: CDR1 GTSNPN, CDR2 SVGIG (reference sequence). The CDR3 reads CAWSVKLPIQAFF. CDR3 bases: TGTGCCTGGAGTGTAAAGCTCCCCATCCAAGCTTTCTTT.

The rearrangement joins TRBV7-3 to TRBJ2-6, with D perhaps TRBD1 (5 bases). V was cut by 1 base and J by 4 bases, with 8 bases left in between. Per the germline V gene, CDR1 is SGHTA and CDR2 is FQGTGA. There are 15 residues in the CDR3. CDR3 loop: CASSLKGAGANVLTF. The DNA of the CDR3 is TGTGCCAGCAGCTTAAAAGGGGCGGGGGCCAACGTCCTGACTTTC.

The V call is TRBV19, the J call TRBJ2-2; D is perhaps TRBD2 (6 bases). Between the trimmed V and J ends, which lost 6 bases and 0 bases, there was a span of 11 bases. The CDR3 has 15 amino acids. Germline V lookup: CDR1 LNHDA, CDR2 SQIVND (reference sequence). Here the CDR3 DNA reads TGTGCCAGTAGCGGGGGACCGTCGAACACCGGGGAGCTGTTTTTT. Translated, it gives CASSGGPSNTGELFF. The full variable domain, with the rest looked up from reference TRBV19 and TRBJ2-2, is DGGITQSPKYLFRKEGQNVTLSCEQNLNHDAMYWYRQDPGQGLRLIYYSQIVNDFQKGDIAEGYSVSREKKESFPLTVTSAQKNPTAFYLCASSGGPSNTGELFFGEGSRLTVL.

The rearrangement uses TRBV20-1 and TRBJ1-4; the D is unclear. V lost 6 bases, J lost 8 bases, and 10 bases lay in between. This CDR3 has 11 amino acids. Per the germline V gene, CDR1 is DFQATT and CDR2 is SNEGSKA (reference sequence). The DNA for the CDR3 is TGCAGTGCCATAGGAGGGGAAAAACTGTTTTTT. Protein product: CSAIGGEKLFF.

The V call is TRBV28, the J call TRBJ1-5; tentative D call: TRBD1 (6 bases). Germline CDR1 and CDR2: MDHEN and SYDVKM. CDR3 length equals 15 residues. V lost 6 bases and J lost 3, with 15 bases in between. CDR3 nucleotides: TGTGCCAGCAGCCCTCGGACAGAGGACAATCAGCCCCAGCATTTT. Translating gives CASSPRTEDNQPQHF.

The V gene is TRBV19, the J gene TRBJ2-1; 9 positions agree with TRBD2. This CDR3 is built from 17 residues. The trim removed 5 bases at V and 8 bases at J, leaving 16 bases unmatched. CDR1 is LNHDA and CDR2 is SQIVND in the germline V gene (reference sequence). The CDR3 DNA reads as TGTGCCAGTAGTCGTACCCCCCGGGGCGGGGGGGCCGATGAGCAGTTCTTC. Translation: CASSRTPRGGGADEQFF.

CDR3 sequence (DNA): TGTGCCAGCAGCGTAGCACAGGGACGGCCCGGGGAGCTGTTTTTT. It yields the protein CASSVAQGRPGELFF. The chain joins TRBV9 to TRBJ2-2; maybe TRBD1 (6 bases). Trimming removed 0 bases from V and 6 bases from J, with 12 bases in between. The length of the CDR3 is 15 residues. Germline V gene sequence: CDR1 SGDLS, CDR2 YYNGEE.

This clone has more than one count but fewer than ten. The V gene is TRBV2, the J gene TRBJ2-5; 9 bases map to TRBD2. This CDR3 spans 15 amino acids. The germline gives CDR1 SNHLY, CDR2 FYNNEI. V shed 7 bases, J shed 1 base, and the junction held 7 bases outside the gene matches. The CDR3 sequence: CASTPSGAPQETQYF. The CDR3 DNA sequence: TGTGCCAGCACCCCTAGCGGGGCCCCCCAAGAGACCCAGTACTTC.

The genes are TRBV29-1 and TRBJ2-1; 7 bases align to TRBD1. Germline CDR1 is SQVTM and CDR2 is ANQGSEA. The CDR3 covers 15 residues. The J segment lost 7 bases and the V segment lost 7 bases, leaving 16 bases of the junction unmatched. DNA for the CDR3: TGCAGCGCCCCGTTTTTAGACAGGGATGGAAATGAGCAGTTCTTC. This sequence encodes CSAPFLDRDGNEQFF.

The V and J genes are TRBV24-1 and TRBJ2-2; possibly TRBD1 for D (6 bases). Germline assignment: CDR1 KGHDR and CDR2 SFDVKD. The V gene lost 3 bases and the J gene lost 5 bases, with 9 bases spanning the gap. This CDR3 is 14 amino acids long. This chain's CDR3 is CATSDDRLTGELFF. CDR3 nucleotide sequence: TGTGCCACCAGTGATGACAGGTTGACCGGGGAGCTGTTTTTT.

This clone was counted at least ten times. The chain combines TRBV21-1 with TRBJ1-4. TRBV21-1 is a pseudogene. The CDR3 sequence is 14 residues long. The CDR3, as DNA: TGTGCCAGCAGCAAAGACTCGAGGAATGAAAAACTGTTTTTT. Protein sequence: CASSKDSRNEKLFF.

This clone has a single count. The CDR3 DNA reads TGTGCCAGCAGCCTCGGAAAGGGGGCTCGTCGCGGCTACACCTTC. As protein: CASSLGKGARRGYTF. The chain links TRBV27 to TRBJ1-2; TRBD1 aligns across 7 bases. The CDR3 is 15 amino acids. Germline assignment: CDR1 MNHEY and CDR2 SMNVEV (reference sequence). Unmatched junction bases numbered 15, after V lost 6 bases and J lost 8 bases.

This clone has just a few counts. The CDR3 DNA reads TGTGCCAGCACCCAGTTCAATAATTCACCCCTCCACTTT. Translated: CASTQFNNSPLHF. The V gene is TRBV6-5, the J gene TRBJ1-6; the D is unclear. The germline V gene has CDR1 MNHEY and CDR2 SVGAGI. Trimming pared 7 bases from V and 5 bases from J, leaving 9 bases between. There are 13 residues in the CDR3.

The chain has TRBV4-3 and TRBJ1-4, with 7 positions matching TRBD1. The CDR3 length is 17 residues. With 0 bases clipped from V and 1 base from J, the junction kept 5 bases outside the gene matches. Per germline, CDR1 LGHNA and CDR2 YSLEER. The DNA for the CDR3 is TGCGCCAGCAGCCAAGACAGGGGGTTGGGAACTAATGAAAAACTGTTTTTT. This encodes CASSQDRGLGTNEKLFF.

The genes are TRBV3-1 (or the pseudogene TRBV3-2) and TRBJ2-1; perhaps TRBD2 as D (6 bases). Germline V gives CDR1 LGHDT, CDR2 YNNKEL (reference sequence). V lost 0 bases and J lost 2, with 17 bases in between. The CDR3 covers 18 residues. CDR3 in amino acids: CASSQDHWRGNPYNEQFF. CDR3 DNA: TGTGCCAGCAGCCAAGATCACTGGCGGGGTAACCCCTACAATGAGCAGTTCTTC.

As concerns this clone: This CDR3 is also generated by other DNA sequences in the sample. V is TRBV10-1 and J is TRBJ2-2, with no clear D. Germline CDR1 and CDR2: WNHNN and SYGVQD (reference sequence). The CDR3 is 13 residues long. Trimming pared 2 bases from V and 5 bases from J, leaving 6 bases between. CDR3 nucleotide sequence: TGCGCCAGCAGTGAGAGAGGAACCGGGGAGCTGTTTTTT. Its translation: CASSERGTGELFF.

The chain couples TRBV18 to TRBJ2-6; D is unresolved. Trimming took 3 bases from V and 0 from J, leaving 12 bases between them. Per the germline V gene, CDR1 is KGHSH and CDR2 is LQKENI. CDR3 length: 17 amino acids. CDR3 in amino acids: CASSPSRVPSGANVLTF. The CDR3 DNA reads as TGTGCCAGCTCACCTTCCCGGGTCCCCTCTGGGGCCAACGTCCTGACTTTC.

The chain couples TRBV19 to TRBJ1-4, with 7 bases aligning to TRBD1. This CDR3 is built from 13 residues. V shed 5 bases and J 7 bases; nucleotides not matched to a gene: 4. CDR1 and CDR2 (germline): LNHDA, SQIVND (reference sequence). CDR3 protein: CASSSHRGEKLFF. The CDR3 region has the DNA TGTGCCAGTAGTTCTCACAGGGGTGAAAAACTGTTTTTT.

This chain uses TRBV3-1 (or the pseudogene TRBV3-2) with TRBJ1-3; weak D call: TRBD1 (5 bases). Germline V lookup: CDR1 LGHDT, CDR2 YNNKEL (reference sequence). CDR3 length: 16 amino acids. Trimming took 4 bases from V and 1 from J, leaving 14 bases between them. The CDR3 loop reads CASSLRGRASGNTIYF. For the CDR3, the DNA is TGTGCCAGCAGCCTAAGGGGCAGGGCGTCTGGAAACACCATATATTTT.

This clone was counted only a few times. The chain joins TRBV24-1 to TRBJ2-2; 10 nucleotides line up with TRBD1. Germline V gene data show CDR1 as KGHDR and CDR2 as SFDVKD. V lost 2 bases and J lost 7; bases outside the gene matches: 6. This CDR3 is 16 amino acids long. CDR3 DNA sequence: TGTGCCACCAGTGATTCGGGGACAGGGGCCGACGGGGAGCTGTTTTTT. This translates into CATSDSGTGADGELFF.

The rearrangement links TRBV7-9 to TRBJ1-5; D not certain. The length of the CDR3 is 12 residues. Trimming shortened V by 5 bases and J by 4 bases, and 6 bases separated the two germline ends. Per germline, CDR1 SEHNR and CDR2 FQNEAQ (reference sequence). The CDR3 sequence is CASSHQNQPQHF. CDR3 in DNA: TGTGCCAGCAGCCATCAAAATCAGCCCCAGCATTTT.

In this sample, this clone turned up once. For the CDR3, the DNA is TGTGCCAGCAGTGAACGGGCGGGAGGACATAATTCACCCCTCCACTTT. It is translated as CASSERAGGHNSPLHF. This chain links TRBV2 with TRBJ1-6; D is unclear. Trimming took off 2 bases at V and 5 bases at J, with 13 bases between the two ends. CDR1 is SNHLY and CDR2 is FYNNEI in the germline V gene. The CDR3 length is 16 residues. The full variable domain, with the rest looked up from reference TRBV2 and TRBJ1-6, is EPEVTQTPSHQVTQMGQEVILRCVPISNHLYFYWYRQILGQKVEFLVSFYNNEISEKSEIFDDQFSVERPDGSNFTLKIRSTKLEDSAMYFCASSERAGGHNSPLHFGNGTRLTVT.

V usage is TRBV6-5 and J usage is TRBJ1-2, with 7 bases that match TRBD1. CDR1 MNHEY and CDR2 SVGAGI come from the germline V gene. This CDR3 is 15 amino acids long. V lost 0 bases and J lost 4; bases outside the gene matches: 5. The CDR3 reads CASSYSGGQIYGYTF. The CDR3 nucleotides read TGTGCCAGCAGTTACTCAGGGGGACAGATCTATGGCTACACCTTC.

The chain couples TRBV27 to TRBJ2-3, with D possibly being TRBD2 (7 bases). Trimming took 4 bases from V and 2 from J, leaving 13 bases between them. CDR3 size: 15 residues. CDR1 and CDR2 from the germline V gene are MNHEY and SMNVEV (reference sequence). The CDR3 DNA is TGTGCCAGCAGTTACCGGGGGGCTCCCACAGATACGCAGTATTTT. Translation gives CASSYRGAPTDTQYF.